The source of this T cell receptor (beta chain) is a study of CD8 T cells in ankylosing spondylitis listed by TCRdb under 2017. Broadly, across the study: The study profiled T cell receptor beta repertoires in healthy donors and ankylosing spondylitis patients to find disease-linked TCR variants. In total, the full study cohort was made up of 110 or so healthy donors and about two dozen ankylosing spondylitis patients. Peripheral blood was sampled, and synovial fluid was additionally collected from ankylosing spondylitis patients. Here is what the overall study found, with its caveats: According to the report, matched synovial fluid samples from ankylosing spondylitis patients were significantly enriched for the disease-linked clones. A TCR beta motif of about 8 highly homologous amino acid variants appeared characteristic of blood from ankylosing spondylitis patients. The disease-linked clones showed a CD8+ phenotype and occurred at relatively low frequencies in peripheral blood. Some motif variants had previously been reported in the synovial fluid and blood of reactive arthritis patients, which suggests shared mechanisms of disease initiation.

A word on this clonotype: Its specific antigen is unknown. No much larger clone is present one base from it, and per-base qualities are unavailable.

Synovial fluid samples and blood samples obtained from the same ankylosing spondylitis patients were matched. The instrument given in TCRdb is Illumina HiSeq 2500. Quantitative 5'-RACE with molecular barcodes was used to prepare TCR beta libraries. As for the authors' bioinformatics: A new computational method based on a probabilistic model of VDJ rearrangement was used to identify disease-linked TCR variants. Starting from the raw public reads, TCRdb applied fastp trimming at Q25, assembled clones with MiXCR and retained in-frame beta chains. Records with the same CDR3 protein are collapsed into one entry carrying the most frequent genes and DNA. The V and J calls reflect TCRdb's pipeline rather than the authors' work. The sample table shows about 36,000 distinct CDR3 sequences, and approximately 9.9% are seen once. The ten largest clonotypes hold around 20% of the sample. Taken from the germline V gene, the CDR1 and CDR2 loops are SQVTM and ANQGSEA. For this chain, trimming is 7 bases at the V end and 0 bases at the J end, and the number of junction bases without a gene match is 8. The CDR3 runs 14 residues from the cysteine to the phenylalanine. Of all the DNA, just the CDR3 is kept, 42 bases in frame from base 1.

The sequence is built from TRBV29-1 and TRBJ2-7; 8 of the junction bases match TRBD2. This sequence was found in a male donor with ankylosing spondylitis. Sequencing was done on a sample of synovial fluid, either unsorted or a sorted T cell fraction (not recorded which). The CDR3 is CSAISGSLSYEQYF. The nucleotide sequence is TGCAGCGCAATAAGCGGGAGCCTCTCCTACGAGCAGTACTTC.